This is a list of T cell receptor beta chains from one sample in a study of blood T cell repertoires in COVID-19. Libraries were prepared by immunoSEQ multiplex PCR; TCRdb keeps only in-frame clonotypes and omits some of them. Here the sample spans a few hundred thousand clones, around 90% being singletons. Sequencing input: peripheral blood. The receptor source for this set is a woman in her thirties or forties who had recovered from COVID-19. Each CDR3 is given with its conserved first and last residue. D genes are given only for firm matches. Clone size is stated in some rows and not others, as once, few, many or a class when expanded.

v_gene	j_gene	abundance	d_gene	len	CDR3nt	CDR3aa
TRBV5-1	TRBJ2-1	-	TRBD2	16	TGCGCCAGCAGCCCACGGACTAGCGGGAGTCTCAATGAGCAGTTCTTC	CASSPRTSGSLNEQFF
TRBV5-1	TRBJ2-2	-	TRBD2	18	TGCGCCAGCAGCTTCGAGCTAGCGGGAGGGCAGGACACCGGGGAGCTGTTTTTT	CASSFELAGGQDTGELFF
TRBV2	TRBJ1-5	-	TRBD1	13	TGTGCCAGCATGGGACAGTTAGGTCAGCCCCAGCATTTT	CASMGQLGQPQHF
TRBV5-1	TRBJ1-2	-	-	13	TGCGCCAGCAGCTTGGATGATTCGGGTGGCTACACCTTC	CASSLDDSGGYTF
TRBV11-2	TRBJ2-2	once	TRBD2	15	TGTGCCAGCAGCCTCGCGGGAGCGAGCACCGGGGAGCTGTTTTTT	CASSLAGASTGELFF
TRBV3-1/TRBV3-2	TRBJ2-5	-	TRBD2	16	TGTGCCAGCAGCGGGGGACTAGCGGGCCTGGGGGAGACCCAGTACTTC	CASSGGLAGLGETQYF
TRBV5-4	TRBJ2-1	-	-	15	TGTGCCAGCAGCTTGGGAGGGGACAACTACAATGAGCAGTTCTTC	CASSLGGDNYNEQFF
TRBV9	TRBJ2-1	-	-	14	TGTGCCAGCAGCGCGGGGGAGCGGATAAATGAGCAGTTCTTC	CASSAGERINEQFF
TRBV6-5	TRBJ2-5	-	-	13	TGTGCCAGCAGCCTCCGGTGGTGGGAGACCCAGTACTTC	CASSLRWWETQYF
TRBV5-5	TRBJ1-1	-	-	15	TGTGCCAGCAGCTTGCCAGGGGCTTTTGGCACTGAAGCTTTCTTT	CASSLPGAFGTEAFF
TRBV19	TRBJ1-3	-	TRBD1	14	TGTGCCAGTTCTACAGGGGAAGGAGGAAACACCATATATTTT	CASSTGEGGNTIYF
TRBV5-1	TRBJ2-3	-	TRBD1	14	TGCGCCAGCTTCAGGACAGGGCCCACAGATACGCAGTATTTT	CASFRTGPTDTQYF
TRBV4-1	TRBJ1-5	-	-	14	TGCGCCAGCAGCCAAGATAGGGGTCCTCAGCCCCAGCATTTT	CASSQDRGPQPQHF
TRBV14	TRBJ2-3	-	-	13	TGTGCCAGCAGCCGGGCGTACACAGATACGCAGTATTTT	CASSRAYTDTQYF
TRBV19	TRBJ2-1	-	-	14	TGTGCCAGTAGTATTGGCAGCTCCTACAATGAGCAGTTCTTC	CASSIGSSYNEQFF
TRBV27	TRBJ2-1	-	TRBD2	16	TGTGCCAGCAGGGAAACACGGACTAGCGTATACAATGAGCAGTTCTTC	CASRETRTSVYNEQFF
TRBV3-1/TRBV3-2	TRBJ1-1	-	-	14	TGTGCCAGCAGCCTAGGACAGCTGAACACTGAAGCTTTCTTT	CASSLGQLNTEAFF
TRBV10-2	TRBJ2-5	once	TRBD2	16	TGCGCCAGCAGGACCCCTAGCGGGATGCCCCAAGAGACCCAGTACTTC	CASRTPSGMPQETQYF
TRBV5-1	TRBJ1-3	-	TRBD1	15	TGCGCCAGCAGACTGCGGACAGGGGACGGAAACACCATATATTTT	CASRLRTGDGNTIYF
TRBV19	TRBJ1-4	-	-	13	TGTGCCAGTAGTTTCGGGGGTGGAAGAAAACTGTTTTTT	CASSFGGGRKLFF
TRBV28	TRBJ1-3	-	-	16	TGTGCCAGCATGGGGGCGGACAGCAGCTCTGGAAACACCATATATTTT	CASMGADSSSGNTIYF
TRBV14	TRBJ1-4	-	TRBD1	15	TGTGCCAGCAGCCATTCGACAGGGAGGAATGAAAAACTGTTTTTT	CASSHSTGRNEKLFF
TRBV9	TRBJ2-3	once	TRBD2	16	TGTGCCAGCAGCGTCGGACTAGAGGTATTCACAGATACGCAGTATTTT	CASSVGLEVFTDTQYF
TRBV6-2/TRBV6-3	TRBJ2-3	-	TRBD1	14	TGTGCCAGCAGTTATTCAGGGGGCAGAGATACGCAGTATTTT	CASSYSGGRDTQYF
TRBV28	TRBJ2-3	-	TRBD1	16	TGTGCCAGCAGCGGTTCCGGGACAGGGGGCTTCAATACGCAGTATTTT	CASSGSGTGGFNTQYF
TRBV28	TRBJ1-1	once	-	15	TGTGCCAGCAGTTTAGGAAGAGGTCTGTACACTGAAGCTTTCTTT	CASSLGRGLYTEAFF
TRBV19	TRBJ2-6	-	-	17	TGTGCCAGTAGTATGCCAGGGGTCGGCTCTGGGGCCAACGTCCTGACTTTC	CASSMPGVGSGANVLTF
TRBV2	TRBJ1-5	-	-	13	TGTGCCAGCAGTGTTGGGGAGGATCAGCCCCAGCATTTT	CASSVGEDQPQHF
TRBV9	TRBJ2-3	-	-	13	TGTGCCAGCAGCGAGGGAGGCACAGATACGCAGTATTTT	CASSEGGTDTQYF
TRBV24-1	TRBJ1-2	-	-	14	TGTGCCACCAGTGATCTCGGGACACCTTATGGCTACACCTTC	CATSDLGTPYGYTF
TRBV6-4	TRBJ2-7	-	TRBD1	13	TGTGCCAGCACGAAGACAGGGAGCCACGAGCAGTACTTC	CASTKTGSHEQYF
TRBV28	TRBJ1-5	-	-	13	TGTGCCAGCAGTCGGGTAATGGAGTACTCCCAGCATTTT	CASSRVMEYSQHF
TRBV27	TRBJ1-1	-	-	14	TGTGCCAGCAGTTTATCGAATAGGAACACTGAAGCTTTCTTT	CASSLSNRNTEAFF
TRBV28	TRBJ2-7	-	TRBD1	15	TGTGCCAGCAGTTTAAATACAGGGGGGATCTACGAGCAGTACTTC	CASSLNTGGIYEQYF
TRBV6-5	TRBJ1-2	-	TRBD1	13	TGTGCCAGCAGGGACAGGGTGACGGGCGGCTACACCTTC	CASRDRVTGGYTF
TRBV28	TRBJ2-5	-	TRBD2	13	TGTGCCAGCAGTTTAAGGCTAGCGGGGCACCAGTACTTC	CASSLRLAGHQYF
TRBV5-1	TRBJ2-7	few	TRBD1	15	TGCGCCAGCAGCTCCGTCGGGACAGGGTTACACGAGCAGTACTTC	CASSSVGTGLHEQYF